This record concerns one T cell receptor (beta chain) sequence. Its target is not known. The sample comes from a study of T cell responses to AZD1222 COVID-19 vaccine. Study findings and constraints: In a largely white British group with more females than males, clonal diversity was possibly underestimated.

The method was immunoSEQ multiplex PCR; TCRdb's version includes in-frame clones alone and lacks a portion of them. Among 80,000 or so clones listed, around 90% were seen once. Sequencing was performed on peripheral blood, taken on day 0 of AZD1222 vaccination. This receptor was taken from an adult in good health.

CDR3 sequence reads: CASRETARSNQPQHF. For the CDR3, the DNA is TGTGCCAGCAGGGAGACGGCGAGGTCCAATCAGCCCCAGCATTTT. V usage is TRBV2 and J usage is TRBJ1-5; D is unclear. In germline, CDR1 is SNHLY, CDR2 FYNNEI. V was cut by 6 bases and J by 3 bases, with 15 bases left in between. This CDR3 is 15 amino acids long.